This TCR beta chain is drawn from a study of cytomegalovirus exposure and HLA in healthy donors (dated by TCRdb to about 2017). Notes on the research overall: According to an earlier analysis of a few hundred of the donors, some 180 million T cells yielded 100 million or so unique TCR beta sequences and 276 Gb of sequence data. A later analysis re-examined previously published TCR beta repertoires from more than 650 donors and added high-resolution HLA genotyping to investigate patterns of TCR occurrence. In a later genetic analysis, genome-wide SNP genotypes for about three fifths of the roughly 670 donors were used, and that subset was treated as a discovery cohort. In the later analysis, no new phenotypic data were used to find candidate immune exposures; instead, reliance was placed on TCR beta sequences and their occurrence across donors. The study profiled the T cell repertoires of about 720 subjects by immunosequencing and related them to cytomegalovirus serostatus. Roughly 5 DR-DQ haplotypes were handled as single units for association and clustering, since linkage in the cohort was strong. Every discovery cohort repertoire had been produced on one sequencing platform. An earlier analysis of 587 of the donors used high-throughput TCR beta sequencing to judge whether each TCR beta V gene segment behaved as functional or pseudogenic. Typing coverage differed by locus: A, B, C, DRB1 and DQB1 were typed in about 629-640 donors, DQA1 in about 550, DPA1 in 600 to 610, and DPB1 in 400 to 480. Across some 400 genotyped donors of the cohort, an average of about 200,000 unique TCR beta nucleotide sequences per donor were sequenced, and 15% to 20% of those sequences were non-productive. In addition to the first cohort of approximately 650 subjects, a separate validation cohort of over 90 different subjects was used. Class I and class II HLA loci were covered by the typing at four-digit resolution. Approximately 310 gigabases of sequencing data and 70 million to 85 million unique TCR sequences were included in an early release covering about 700 HLA-typed donors. Of the 300 to 500 genotyped donors, less than 85% were placed in the genetic ancestry cluster associated with self-reported Caucasian donors. The study aimed to test whether signatures of past pathogen exposure could be identified by cataloging public T cell receptors. To predict cytomegalovirus infection status, the study combined high-throughput TCR immunosequencing, statistical association of individual TCRs with disease status, and machine learning. Alongside the repertoire data, information on donor age, sex, ethnicity and CMV serostatus was compiled. Overall study outcomes, separate from this receptor: When HLA alleles, especially DR and DQ, strongly co-occurred, attributing TCR associations to individual alleles was difficult. Most CMV-associated TCR beta chains appeared to be HLA-restricted in a later analysis, and the HLA associations seemed to be driven largely by CMV exposure. Broadly in line with IMGT annotations, most TCR beta V segments showed up in productive rearrangements about 87% or about 30% of the time in an earlier analysis of 450 to 750 of the donors. The cohort was sequenced for TCR beta chains only, and without alpha or paired-chain data the features that could be detected were limited. Cytomegalovirus status was reported to be diagnosed by the classifier with high specificity and sensitivity in both the original and validation cohorts. A later genetic analysis reported fewer N-insertions in productive TCRs among donors in an Asian-associated ancestry cluster than the 666-donor mean. A later genetic analysis associated a missense DCLRE1C variant with V-gene and J-gene trimming of TCR beta chains, and an independent cohort replicated the association. A later analysis found that HLA-associated TCR beta chains were more clonally expanded and had lower generation probabilities than equally common non-associated chains. In a later analysis, TCR association rates were found to vary across HLA loci, with the most associated TCRs seen for DRB1 alleles and the fewest for HLA-C alleles. Because the 87-base-pair reads could not distinguish some IMGT-functional V segments, including TRBV6-2 and TRBV6-3, those segments were excluded. A later analysis associated 16,951 TCR beta sequences with specific HLA alleles at a false discovery rate of 0.05. A cluster of highly shared sequence variants was judged likely to be a technical artifact of the sequencing pipeline. Correlated functional status among segregating V segments might be attributable to linkage disequilibrium, but an unknown experimental factor could not be ruled out. The authors suggested that the approach could potentially be extended to other disease states and immunological phenotypes. A later analysis reported that several top co-occurrence clusters appeared linked to parvovirus B19, influenza, CMV and Epstein-Barr virus. The earlier analysis of some 560 of the donors excluded 15 to 20 rarely observed V segments, including chromosome 9 orphons, because counts were too low. The only immune exposure information available for the cohort was CMV serostatus. While some public TCRs were present in many individuals, most TCR sequences turned up only very rarely across donors. In the study, 164 TCR beta chains were listed as associated with cytomegalovirus. Roughly uniform sequencing depth across donors was assumed in presence/absence analyses, although this assumption may not hold. A further reported finding was that TCR beta sequences accurately predicted the HLA-A and HLA-B alleles for most subjects in the first cohort. Three of the identified cytomegalovirus-associated TCR beta chains were confirmed in vitro to be specific for cytomegalovirus antigens. Because HLA typing was unavailable for some donors at each locus, only the typed subset was used in association tests.

Library creation used the immunoSEQ multiplex PCR assay. For the multiplex PCR, a mixture combining 60 forward primers for TCR Vbeta segments and 13 reverse primers for TCR Jbeta segments was used. The CDR3 region of rearranged TCR beta genes was amplified from genomic DNA with a multiplex PCR assay. The amplified TCR beta libraries were sequenced on the Illumina HiSeq System as 87-base-pair reads. The published analysis was carried out like this. In a later analysis, tens of millions of unique TCR beta chains were counted across the roughly 670 repertoires, and about 9.9 million of these chains were shared by at least two donors. To remove PCR and sequencing errors, raw reads were error-corrected and collapsed into unique sequences using a nearest-neighbor algorithm that merged closely related sequences. Alignment of CDR3 sequences to IMGT reference sequences was used to assign V, D and J gene segments. For a sequence to be retained, a match of at least six nucleotides to both a V gene segment and a J gene segment was required. A rearrangement was called productive if the CDR3 had no stop codons and remained in frame with V and J, and every other rearrangement was called non-productive. CDR3 was defined by IMGT convention, running from the second conserved V-encoded cysteine to the conserved J-encoded phenylalanine. The earlier analysis of some 540 of the donors excluded any sequence lacking an unambiguous match to a single V gene segment. An earlier analysis of a few hundred of the donors classified V segments as functional when productive rearrangements were above 56.7% and as segregating when the standard deviation between donors was above 5%. A statistical classification framework was developed to diagnose cytomegalovirus status using the catalog of TCR beta chain sequences. A later analysis assigned V and J genes by comparing TCR nucleotide sequences with IMGT/GENE-DB human TR gene sequences. Using the TCRdist pipeline, a later analysis assigned CDR3 sequences along with most-parsimonious VDJ recombination scenarios. In a later analysis, each TCR beta chain was defined by its CDR3 amino acid sequence together with its V-gene family, and reads without a unique V-gene family were excluded. To address suspected cross-contamination and a sequencing artifact, a later analysis removed a few hundred highly shared, low-generation-probability nucleotide sequences. For each public chain, a later analysis derived a clonal expansion index from normalized ranks of inferred template counts within each repertoire. Generation probabilities in a later analysis came from a VDJ recombination model fitted to out-of-frame rearrangements, and those results were checked against IGoR. In a later analysis, hypergeometric tests were used to score TCR-TCR, TCR-HLA and TCR-CMV co-occurrence, with a repertoire-size bias correction applied to TCR pairs. A later analysis estimated false discovery rates by permuting HLA or CMV assignments 20 times. In a later analysis, co-occurring TCRs were grouped using DBSCAN, with TCRdist sequence similarity added in when clustering inside HLA-allele-positive subsets. For co-occurrence clustering, repertoires with fewer than 30,000 or more than 120,000 public chains were excluded, along with a handful of repertoires with anomalous nucleotide sharing. The immuneACCESS repertoire file appears here via TCRdb, limited to in-frame rearrangements. These files lack a portion of the clones; in checked studies, under half of the deficit traces to unresolved V genes, and the cause of the others is not known. Clonal size and the V and J genes are those of that table, whereas D and trimming came from the DNA. The sample table lists some 120,000 clones, about three quarters of them with a count of one. Clones ranked in the top ten supply roughly 6.3% of the sample.

The cohort consisted of 600 to 750 healthy bone marrow donors. Cohort members were all nominally healthy when sampled, although unrecorded immune exposures were likely present. The donor was CMV seronegative and belonged to the group of 350 or so seronegative cohort members. Every donor gave a peripheral blood sample, and the peripheral blood mononuclear cells from that sample were used for TCR beta sequencing. Genomic DNA was extracted from the blood cell samples with the Qiagen DNeasy Blood Extraction Kit. Sequences SEHNR (CDR1) and FQNEAQ (CDR2) are obtained from the germline V gene (reference sequence). The CDR3 sequence holds 15 residues, the cysteine and phenylalanine included. Only CDR3 DNA is held: 45 bases, read in frame from base 1. V is clipped by 3 bases and J by 6 bases, and the sequence between their germline boundaries is 18 bases long. This clone was detected a few times. Its antigen remains unidentified. No clone much larger than this one lies a single base away; base qualities are absent.

The specimen was PBMCs. The sequence is built from TRBV7-9 and TRBJ2-7; 5 matching bases give a weak D call of TRBD1. This clonotype was sampled from a middle-aged woman in good health and CMV-seronegative. The sequenced DNA: TGTGCCAGCAGCTTTCGTGAATTATTGGGGCCCGAGCAGTACTTC. This yields the protein CASSFRELLGPEQYF.